Shown below are 20 T cell receptor beta chains from a single sample sequenced in a study of identical twins. Via MiXCR, TCRdb re-called the 5' RACE reads, giving one row per CDR3 protein. Seen here are about 720,000 distinct CDR3 sequences, 8.5% to 9% observed once, and the top ten hold around 0.98%. These records were also assigned to another study, of yellow fever vaccine responses in identical twins.

The sequenced sample was PBMCs. All receptors derive from a woman aged 18-29 years in good health.

V is TRBV10-3 and J is TRBJ2-7, with D perhaps matching TRBD2 (5 bases). The CDR3 is made up of 13 amino acids. V was shortened by 1 base and J by 4 bases, with 8 bases between the two germline ends. In germline, CDR1 is ENHRY, CDR2 SYGVKD. CDR3 protein: CAISEWGEYEQYF. As DNA, the CDR3 is TGTGCCATCAGTGAGTGGGGAGAATACGAGCAGTACTTC.

The rearrangement joins TRBV20-1 to TRBJ2-1, with TRBD2 matching 7 bases. Germline V lookup: CDR1 DFQATT, CDR2 SNEGSKA (reference sequence). This CDR3 contains 16 residues. The V and J ends lost 4 bases and 0 bases, in that order; junction bases with no gene match: 9. The CDR3 reads CSAITSAISSYNEQFF. In DNA, the CDR3 is TGCAGTGCTATCACTAGCGCGATAAGCTCCTACAATGAGCAGTTCTTC.

This clonotype was recorded many times. The chain joins TRBV3-1 to TRBJ2-1, with D possibly being TRBD2 (6 bases). The V end lost 2 bases, the J end lost 9 bases, and 14 bases lay between the germline ends. The CDR3 has 14 residues. Germline V gene lookup returns CDR1 LGHDT and CDR2 YNNKEL (reference sequence). The CDR3 reads CASSQRSGEVEQFF. CDR3 in DNA: TGTGCCAGCAGCCAACGTTCCGGGGAGGTTGAGCAGTTCTTC.

In its sample, this clonotype was seen a few times. The chain has TRBV25-1 and TRBJ2-3; no clear D. The CDR3 has 15 residues. V lost 2 bases to trimming and J lost 2 bases, with 11 bases between them. Germline V gene sequence: CDR1 MGHDK, CDR2 SYGVNS. CDR3 in amino acids: CASSEVNGNTDTQYF. The CDR3 DNA reads as TGTGCCAGCAGTGAAGTCAACGGAAACACAGATACGCAGTATTTT.

This clonotype was recorded a few times. V usage is TRBV20-1 and J usage is TRBJ2-1; 9 positions agree with TRBD2. Unmatched junction bases numbered 3, after V lost 6 bases and J lost 6 bases. From germline, CDR1 is DFQATT and CDR2 SNEGSKA (reference sequence). The CDR3 covers 12 residues. For the CDR3, the DNA is TGCAGTGCGGCTAGCGGGGTCAATGAGCAGTTCTTC. Its protein product is CSAASGVNEQFF.

This clonotype was recorded many times. This chain's CDR3 is CASSQTGSPLNEQFF. Written as DNA, the CDR3 is TGTGCCAGCAGCCAAACAGGGTCACCTCTGAATGAGCAGTTCTTC. The rearrangement links TRBV6-1 to TRBJ2-1; tentative D call: TRBD1 (6 bases). V dropped 6 bases and J dropped 7 bases, with 19 bases sitting between them. CDR1 is MNHNS, CDR2 SASEGT, per germline. The CDR3 contains 15 residues.

The V gene is TRBV20-1, the J gene TRBJ2-1, with 14 bases lining up with TRBD2. This CDR3 region has 13 residues. Trimming cost V 6 bases and J 9 bases; bases outside gene matches: 4. Germline values: CDR1 DFQATT, CDR2 SNEGSKA (reference sequence). The CDR3 nucleotides read TGCAGTGCCCGGACTAGCGGGAGGCCTGAGCAGTTCTTC. Translation gives CSARTSGRPEQFF.

In this sample, this clonotype turned up a few times. V gene TRBV29-1 combines with J gene TRBJ2-5; D gene unclear. The V and J ends lost 3 bases and 2 bases respectively, with 13 bases between them. The CDR3 consists of 14 residues. The V gene's germline CDR1 is SQVTM and CDR2 ANQGSEA. The CDR3, as DNA: TGCAGCGTTGAGGTTGCAGTGGGGCAAGAGACCCAGTACTTC. It yields the protein CSVEVAVGQETQYF.

The J gene is TRBJ1-5, the V gene TRBV12-3 or TRBV12-4, with 11 bases that match TRBD1. V gave up 1 base and J gave up 11 bases; unmatched junction bases: 10. This CDR3 contains 16 residues. The CDR3 reads CASSLGTGGATLAQHF. The DNA of the CDR3 is TGTGCCAGCAGTTTAGGGACAGGGGGCGCAACTTTGGCCCAGCATTTT.

The chain joins TRBV4-3 to TRBJ2-1; tentative D call: TRBD1 (6 bases). CDR1 and CDR2 from the germline V gene are LGHNA and YSLEER. The germline V and J ends were trimmed by 2 bases and 4 bases, with 15 bases remaining between them. This CDR3 has 16 amino acids. CDR3 sequence: CASSQYLGAQYNEQFF. The DNA for the CDR3 is TGCGCCAGCAGCCAATACCTGGGGGCCCAATACAATGAGCAGTTCTTC.

This chain uses TRBV28 with TRBJ2-7; the D gene is possibly TRBD2 (5 bases). Trimming left V 3 bases short and J 3 bases short, with 9 bases between. This CDR3 comprises 13 residues. Looked up from germline, CDR1 is MDHEN and CDR2 is SYDVKM. The CDR3 nucleotides are TGTGCCAGCAGTTTCCTAGCTAGCTACGAGCAGTACTTC. Translation: CASSFLASYEQYF. Complete variable domain (other parts from reference TRBV28 and TRBJ2-7): DVKVTQSSRYLVKRTGEKVFLECVQDMDHENMFWYRQDPGLGLRLIYFSYDVKMKEKGDIPEGYSVSREKKERFSLILESASTNQTSMYLCASSFLASYEQYFGPGTRLTVT.

This clonotype has a count of ten or more. The V call is TRBV6-1, the J call TRBJ2-1; 7 nucleotides match TRBD2. Germline assignment: CDR1 MNHNS and CDR2 SASEGT. Trimming at V came to 5 bases and at J to 6 bases, leaving 7 bases not matched to a gene. The CDR3 length is 14 residues. The CDR3 region is CASSPVGGGNEQFF. CDR3 coding DNA: TGTGCCAGCAGTCCCGTTGGCGGGGGCAATGAGCAGTTCTTC.

This clonotype was picked up a small number of times. CDR3 nucleotide sequence: TGTGCCAGCAGTAGATCAGGACTAGCGGGGGCGGATACGCAGTATTTT. Translation gives CASSRSGLAGADTQYF. The J gene is TRBJ2-3, the V gene TRBV28; 13 bases are shared with TRBD2. The length of the CDR3 is 16 residues. V dropped 5 bases and J dropped 6; count of bases not matched to a gene: 8. Looked up from germline, CDR1 is MDHEN and CDR2 is SYDVKM.

This clonotype came up many times. The rearrangement uses TRBV29-1 and TRBJ2-3; TRBD2 might be the D (6 bases). Germline CDR1 is SQVTM and CDR2 is ANQGSEA. This CDR3 is built from 16 residues. Trimming removed 6 bases from V and 2 bases from J, with 21 bases in between. The CDR3 spells CSVEGFRESSTDTQYF. Here the CDR3 DNA reads TGCAGCGTGGAGGGGTTCAGGGAAAGTTCCACAGATACGCAGTATTTT.

This chain uses TRBV4-1 with TRBJ2-3; 11 positions match TRBD2. V was pared by 3 bases and J by 4 bases, with 12 bases of the junction left unmatched. The CDR3 spans 18 residues. Germline V gene lookup returns CDR1 MGHRA and CDR2 YSYEKL. The CDR3, as DNA: TGCGCCAGCAGCCACCTAGTGACTAGCGGGACTGCGCCAGATACGCAGTATTTT. Protein: CASSHLVTSGTAPDTQYF.

This clonotype has just a few counts. The rearrangement joins TRBV19 to TRBJ2-3; no firm D call. V lost 3 bases to trimming and J lost 0 bases, with 7 bases between them. CDR1 and CDR2 (germline): LNHDA, SQIVND (reference sequence). CDR3 size: 14 residues. The CDR3: CASSIFLSTDTQYF. In nucleotides, the CDR3 is TGTGCCAGTAGTATCTTCCTCAGCACAGATACGCAGTATTTT.

This clonotype was picked up many times. This chain joins TRBV27 and TRBJ1-2; D may be TRBD1 (6 bases). This CDR3 contains 16 residues. Germline V gives CDR1 MNHEY, CDR2 SMNVEV (reference sequence). V lost 5 bases, J lost 7 bases, and 23 bases lay in between. The CDR3 DNA sequence: TGTGCCAGCAGTCCTTCTAGTGGGGGCCCCGGGGGTGGCTACACCTTC. Amino acid sequence: CASSPSSGGPGGGYTF.

This clonotype was counted between two and nine times. This chain uses TRBV29-1 with TRBJ2-2; 8 nucleotides match TRBD2. J was trimmed by 0 bases and V by 5 bases; bases with no gene match: 5. This CDR3 region has 15 residues. Germline-derived CDR1 and CDR2 are SQVTM and ANQGSEA. DNA of the CDR3: TGCAGCGTTATGGCGGGAGGCGCGAACACCGGGGAGCTGTTTTTT. It is translated as CSVMAGGANTGELFF.

The V call is TRBV7-9, the J call TRBJ2-5; 8 bases map to TRBD1. Germline CDR1 and CDR2: SEHNR and FQNEAQ (reference sequence). CDR3 length equals 15 residues. J was trimmed by 7 bases and V by 4 bases; bases with no gene match: 11. The CDR3 DNA follows: TGTGCCAGCAGCTCCGGACAGGGCTTTTTGGGGACCCAGTACTTC. It translates to CASSSGQGFLGTQYF.

This clonotype was counted a few times. The chain is built from TRBV20-1 and TRBJ2-2; 7 nucleotides match TRBD1. The CDR3 is made up of 14 amino acids. Germline V CDR1 and CDR2: DFQATT, SNEGSKA (reference sequence). V gave up 5 bases and J gave up 0 bases; unmatched junction bases: 3. CDR3 region: CSAAQGPNTGELFF. The DNA for the CDR3 is TGCAGTGCTGCACAGGGGCCGAACACCGGGGAGCTGTTTTTT.